What follows are 8 T cell receptor beta chains derived from one specimen sequenced in a study of cytomegalovirus exposure and HLA in healthy donors. This PCR relied on a set of 60 Vbeta primers and 13 Jbeta primers. Here immunoSEQ multiplex PCR was the method, and the copy in TCRdb shows in-frame clones only, minus some. The sample consists of 100,000 to 140,000 clones, 81% of them appearing once. Sequenced sample: PBMCs. The receptors stem from a man between 25 and 39 years old in good health and CMV-seronegative.

The V gene is TRBV27, the J gene TRBJ1-1, with TRBD1 identical over 7 bases. The ends lost 4 bases at V and 8 bases at J; junction bases unmatched: 7. The CDR3 contains 13 residues. Per the germline V gene, CDR1 is MNHEY and CDR2 is SMNVEV (reference sequence). The CDR3 DNA sequence: TGTGCCAGCAGTTCCACAGGGGAGCGGGAAGCTTTCTTT. This codes for CASSSTGEREAFF.

The chain links TRBV29-1 to TRBJ1-4; tentative D call: TRBD1 (6 bases). Germline-derived CDR1 and CDR2 are SQVTM and ANQGSEA. V lost 5 bases to trimming and J lost 6 bases, with 16 bases between them. The CDR3 is 14 residues long. The CDR3 nucleotides read TGCAGCGTTCCAGAGGGGGGGGCGCATGAAAAACTGTTTTTT. Translation gives CSVPEGGAHEKLFF.

This chain connects TRBV7-6 to TRBJ1-1; D might be TRBD1 (6 bases). The ends were cut back, 4 bases at V and 0 bases at J, with 12 bases in the middle. Per the germline V gene, CDR1 is SGHVS and CDR2 is FNYEAQ. CDR3 length: 15 residues. In nucleotides, the CDR3 is TGTGCCAGCAGCTCCCGGACAGAAATGAACACTGAAGCTTTCTTT. Its translation is CASSSRTEMNTEAFF.

The chain combines TRBV2 with TRBJ2-1, with D perhaps TRBD2 (5 bases). Per the germline V gene, CDR1 is SNHLY and CDR2 is FYNNEI. Trimming removed 6 bases at V and 8 bases at J, with 8 bases between. The CDR3 totals 11 residues. The chain's CDR3 is CASSQADEQFF. In DNA form, the CDR3 reads TGTGCCAGCAGCCAAGCGGATGAGCAGTTCTTC. Full variable domain (remainder filled in from reference TRBV2 and TRBJ2-1): EPEVTQTPSHQVTQMGQEVILRCVPISNHLYFYWYRQILGQKVEFLVSFYNNEISEKSEIFDDQFSVERPDGSNFTLKIRSTKLEDSAMYFCASSQADEQFFGPGTRLTVL.

V usage is TRBV19 and J usage is TRBJ1-4, with D tentatively TRBD1 (6 bases). The germline V gene encodes CDR1 LNHDA and CDR2 SQIVND (reference sequence). This CDR3 spans 13 amino acids. V lost 3 bases and J lost 7, with 9 bases in between. CDR3: CASSILGGEKLFF. CDR3 sequence (DNA): TGTGCCAGTAGTATCCTAGGGGGTGAAAAACTGTTTTTT.

This clone has just a few counts. This chain links TRBV5-1 with TRBJ1-4, with D possibly TRBD1 on 6 matching bases. The CDR3 spans 13 residues. Deletions cut 2 bases from V and 7 bases from J, with 9 bases between. Germline CDR1 reads SGHRS; CDR2 reads YFSETQ. The CDR3, as DNA: TGCGCCAGCAGCTTAGGGGGTTTTGAAAAACTGTTTTTT. This sequence encodes CASSLGGFEKLFF.

The rearrangement uses TRBV27 and TRBJ2-6; D gene unclear. CDR3 length: 14 residues. Trimming cost V 6 bases and J 1 base, with 7 bases left between them. The germline CDR1 and CDR2 sequences are MNHEY and SMNVEV (reference sequence). The CDR3 here is CASSQTSGANVLTF. The CDR3 coding sequence is TGTGCCAGCAGCCAGACATCTGGGGCCAACGTCCTGACTTTC.

The rearrangement joins TRBV6-4 to TRBJ1-2; D gene unclear. CDR3 size: 15 residues. Germline V gene sequence: CDR1 MRHNA, CDR2 SNTAGT. V lost 0 bases to trimming and J lost 4 bases, with 12 bases between them. CDR3 DNA: TGTGCCAGCAGTGACTCGGGCAGTTCGGCCTATGGCTACACCTTC. It encodes CASSDSGSSAYGYTF.